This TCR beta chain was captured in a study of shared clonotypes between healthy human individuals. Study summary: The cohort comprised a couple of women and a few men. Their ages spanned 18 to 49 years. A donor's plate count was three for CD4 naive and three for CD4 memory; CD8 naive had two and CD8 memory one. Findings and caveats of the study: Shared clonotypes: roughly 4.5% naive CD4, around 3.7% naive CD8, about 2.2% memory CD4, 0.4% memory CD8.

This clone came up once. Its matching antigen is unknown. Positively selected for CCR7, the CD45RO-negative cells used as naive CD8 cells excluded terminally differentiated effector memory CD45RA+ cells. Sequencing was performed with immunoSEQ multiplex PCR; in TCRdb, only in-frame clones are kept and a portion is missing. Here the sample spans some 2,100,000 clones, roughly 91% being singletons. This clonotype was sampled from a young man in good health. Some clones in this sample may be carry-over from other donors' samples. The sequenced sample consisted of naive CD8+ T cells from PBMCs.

CDR3 DNA sequence: TGCGCCAGCAGCCAAGATTGGCAGGGAAGGGATCGCAATCAGCCCCAGCATTTT. As protein: CASSQDWQGRDRNQPQHF. The chain is built from TRBV4-3 and TRBJ1-5, with D possibly matching TRBD1 (5 bases). CDR3 length: 18 amino acids. Trimming took 0 bases from V and 2 from J, leaving 17 bases between them. From germline, CDR1 is LGHNA and CDR2 YSLEER.